This TCR beta chain was recovered during a study of T cells in Graves' hyperthyroidism and ophthalmopathy. This clonotype was seen a few times. What it binds is unknown. Amplified TCR beta CDR3 regions came from RNA transcripts. First-round RT-PCR with HTBI primers amplified the TCR CDR3 region. MiXCR was run by TCRdb on the multiplex PCR reads, yielding one entry per CDR3 protein. The repertoire holds 600,000 or so distinct CDR3 sequences, with roughly 14% as singletons. The PBMCs were taken from approximately 9.7 ml of fresh peripheral blood. Germline V lookup: CDR1 SGHTA, CDR2 FQGNSA. V was shortened by 5 bases and J by 0 bases, with 13 bases between the two germline ends. The CDR3 is 15 amino acids. General observations from the study: Most thyroid clonotypes that were expanded above 0.001 also turned up in blood. A 13 V-J signature model discriminated ophthalmopathy versus stable hyperthyroidism.

The sample consisted of blood. This TCR came from a woman aged 45-60 years with Graves' ophthalmopathy. The gene calls are TRBV7-2 and TRBJ1-2; D uncertain. CDR3 in DNA: TGTGCCAGCAGCAAGGTGTCAGCTACTAACTATGGCTACACCTTC. Translating it yields CASSKVSATNYGYTF.